The clone carrying this T cell receptor (beta chain) was counted between two and nine times. Its antigen is currently unknown. The CDR3 contains 14 residues. CDR1 LGHNA and CDR2 YSLEER come from the germline V gene. With V trimmed by 4 bases and J by 8 bases, 9 bases remained unmatched. This sample was included in a study of blood T cells in healthy people across ages. A sample-barcoded 5' primer and a J-beta primer mix were used in a second PCR of roughly 6 to 11 cycles. Each CDR3 protein gets one entry after TCRdb re-called the 5' RACE reads with MiXCR. The sample holds roughly 2 million distinct CDR3 sequences, about 50% seen once. Study results and caveats: More naive CD4+ cells and higher diversity marked long-lived donors relative to aged donors. Nothing was known about donor CMV status, and this possibly confounded expanded clonotype changes.

The clonotype comes from a woman in her 40s in good health. V usage is TRBV4-3 and J usage is TRBJ2-3, with 7 bases that match TRBD1. The specimen sequenced was blood. CDR3 bases: TGCGCCAGCAGCCCCGCCGGACAGGATCGTACGCAGTATTTT. Protein sequence: CASSPAGQDRTQYF.